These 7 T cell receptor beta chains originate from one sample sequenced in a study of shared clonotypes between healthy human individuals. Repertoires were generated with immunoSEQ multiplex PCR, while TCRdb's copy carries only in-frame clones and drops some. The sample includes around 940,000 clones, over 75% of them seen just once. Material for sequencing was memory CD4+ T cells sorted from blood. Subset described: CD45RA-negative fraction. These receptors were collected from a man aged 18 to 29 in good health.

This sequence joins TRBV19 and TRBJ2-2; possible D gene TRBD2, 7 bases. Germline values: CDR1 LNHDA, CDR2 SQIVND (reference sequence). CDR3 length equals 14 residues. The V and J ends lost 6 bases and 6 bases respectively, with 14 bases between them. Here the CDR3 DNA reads TGTGCCAGTAGACCGGGGGGCGCAGCCGGGGAGCTGTTTTTT. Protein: CASRPGGAAGELFF.

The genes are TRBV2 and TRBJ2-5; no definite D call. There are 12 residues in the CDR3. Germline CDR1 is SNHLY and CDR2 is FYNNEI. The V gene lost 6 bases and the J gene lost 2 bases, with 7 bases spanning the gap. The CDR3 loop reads CASRISQETQYF. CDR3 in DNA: TGTGCCAGCAGAATCAGTCAAGAGACCCAGTACTTC. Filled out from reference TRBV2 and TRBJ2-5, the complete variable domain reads EPEVTQTPSHQVTQMGQEVILRCVPISNHLYFYWYRQILGQKVEFLVSFYNNEISEKSEIFDDQFSVERPDGSNFTLKIRSTKLEDSAMYFCASRISQETQYFGPGTRLLVL.

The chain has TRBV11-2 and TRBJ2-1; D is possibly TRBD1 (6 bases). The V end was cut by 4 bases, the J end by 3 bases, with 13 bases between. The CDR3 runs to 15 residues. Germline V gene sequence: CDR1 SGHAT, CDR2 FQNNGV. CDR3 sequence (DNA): TGTGCCAGCAGCTCAGGCAGGACAGTCTACAATGAGCAGTTCTTC. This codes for CASSSGRTVYNEQFF. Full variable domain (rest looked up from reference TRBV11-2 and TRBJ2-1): EAGVAQSPRYKIIEKRQSVAFWCNPISGHATLYWYQQILGQGPKLLIQFQNNGVVDDSQLPKDRFSAERLKGVDSTLKIQPAKLEDSAVYLCASSSGRTVYNEQFFGPGTRLTVL.

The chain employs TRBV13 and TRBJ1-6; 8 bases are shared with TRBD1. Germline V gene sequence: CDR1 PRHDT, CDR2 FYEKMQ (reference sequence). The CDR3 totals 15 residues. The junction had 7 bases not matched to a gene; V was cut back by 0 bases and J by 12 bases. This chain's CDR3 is CASSLGPTGVEPLHF. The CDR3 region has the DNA TGTGCCAGCAGCTTAGGCCCGACAGGGGTTGAACCCCTCCACTTT.

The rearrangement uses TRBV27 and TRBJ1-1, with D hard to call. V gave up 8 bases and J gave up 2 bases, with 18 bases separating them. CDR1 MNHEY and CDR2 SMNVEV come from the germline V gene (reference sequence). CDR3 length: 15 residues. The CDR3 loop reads CASHGSGRFNTEAFF. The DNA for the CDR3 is TGTGCCAGCCACGGGTCAGGTAGATTTAACACTGAAGCTTTCTTT.

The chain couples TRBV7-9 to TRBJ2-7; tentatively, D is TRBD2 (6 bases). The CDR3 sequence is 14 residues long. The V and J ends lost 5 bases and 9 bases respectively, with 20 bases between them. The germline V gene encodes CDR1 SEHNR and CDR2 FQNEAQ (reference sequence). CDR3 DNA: TGTGCCAGCAGCGGTCTTTGGGGGGACCCGGTGCAGTACTTC. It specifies CASSGLWGDPVQYF. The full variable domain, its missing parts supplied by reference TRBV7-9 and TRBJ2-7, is DTGVSQNPRHKITKRGQNVTFRCDPISEHNRLYWYRQTLGQGPEFLTYFQNEAQLEKSRLLSDRFSAERPKGSFSTLEIQRTEQGDSAMYLCASSGLWGDPVQYFGPGTRLTVT.

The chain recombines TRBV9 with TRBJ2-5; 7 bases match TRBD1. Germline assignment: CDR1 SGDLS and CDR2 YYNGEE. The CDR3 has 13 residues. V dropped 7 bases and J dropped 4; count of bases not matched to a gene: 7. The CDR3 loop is CASQRGQGETQYF. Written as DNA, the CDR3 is TGTGCCAGCCAGAGGGGGCAGGGAGAGACCCAGTACTTC.